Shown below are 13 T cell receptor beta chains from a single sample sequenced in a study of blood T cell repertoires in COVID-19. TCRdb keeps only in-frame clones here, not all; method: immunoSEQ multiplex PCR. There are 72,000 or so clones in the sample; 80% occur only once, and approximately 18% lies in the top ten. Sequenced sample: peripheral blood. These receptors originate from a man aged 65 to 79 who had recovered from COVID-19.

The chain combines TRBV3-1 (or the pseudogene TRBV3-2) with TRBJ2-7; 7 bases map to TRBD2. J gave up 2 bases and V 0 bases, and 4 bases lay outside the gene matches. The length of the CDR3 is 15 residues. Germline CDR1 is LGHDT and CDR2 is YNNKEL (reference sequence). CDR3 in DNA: TGTGCCAGCAGCCAAGATTCAAGCGGGGCCTACGAGCAGTACTTC. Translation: CASSQDSSGAYEQYF.

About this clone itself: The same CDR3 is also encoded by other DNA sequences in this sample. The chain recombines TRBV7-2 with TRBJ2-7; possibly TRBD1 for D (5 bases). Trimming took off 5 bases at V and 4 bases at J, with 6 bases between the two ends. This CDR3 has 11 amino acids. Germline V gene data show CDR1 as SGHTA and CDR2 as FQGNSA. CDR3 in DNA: TGTGCCAGCAGCCCAGGGTACGAGCAGTACTTC. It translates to CASSPGYEQYF.

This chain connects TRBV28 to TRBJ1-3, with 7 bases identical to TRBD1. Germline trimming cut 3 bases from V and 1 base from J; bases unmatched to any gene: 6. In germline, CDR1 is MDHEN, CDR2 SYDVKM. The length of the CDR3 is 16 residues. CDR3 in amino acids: CASSFETGTSGNTIYF. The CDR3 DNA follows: TGTGCCAGCAGTTTCGAGACAGGGACATCTGGAAACACCATATATTTT.

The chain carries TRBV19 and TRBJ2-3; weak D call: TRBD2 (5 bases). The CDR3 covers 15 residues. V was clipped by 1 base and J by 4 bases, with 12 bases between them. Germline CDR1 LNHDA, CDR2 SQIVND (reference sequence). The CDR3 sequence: CASSIAASFADTQYF. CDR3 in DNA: TGTGCCAGTAGTATAGCGGCTAGCTTTGCAGATACGCAGTATTTT.

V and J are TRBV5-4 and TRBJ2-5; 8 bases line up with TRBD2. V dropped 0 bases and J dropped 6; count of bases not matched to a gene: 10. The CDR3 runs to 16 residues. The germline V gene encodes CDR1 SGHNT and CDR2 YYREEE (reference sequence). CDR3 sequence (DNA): TGTGCCAGCAGCTTGGCGCGGGGGGTACAGGAGAAGACCCAGTACTTC. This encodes CASSLARGVQEKTQYF.

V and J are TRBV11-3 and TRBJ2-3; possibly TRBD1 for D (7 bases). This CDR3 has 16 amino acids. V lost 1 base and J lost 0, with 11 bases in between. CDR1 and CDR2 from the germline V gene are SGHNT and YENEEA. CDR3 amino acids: CASSLGRDRSTDTQYF. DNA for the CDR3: TGTGCCAGCAGCTTAGGGAGGGACAGAAGCACAGATACGCAGTATTTT.

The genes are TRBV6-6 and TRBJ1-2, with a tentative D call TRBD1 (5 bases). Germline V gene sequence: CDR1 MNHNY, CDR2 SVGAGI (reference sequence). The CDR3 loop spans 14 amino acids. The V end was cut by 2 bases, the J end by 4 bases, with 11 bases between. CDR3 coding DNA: TGTGCCAGCAGTTACGGGCAGGGCGGCTATGGCTACACCTTC. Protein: CASSYGQGGYGYTF.

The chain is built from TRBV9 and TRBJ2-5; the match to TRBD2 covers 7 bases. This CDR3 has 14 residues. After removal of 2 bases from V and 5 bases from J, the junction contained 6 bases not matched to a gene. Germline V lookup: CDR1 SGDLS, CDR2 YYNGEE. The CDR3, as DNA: TGTGCCAGCAGCGTTAGTAGCGGGTGGGAGACCCAGTACTTC. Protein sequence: CASSVSSGWETQYF.

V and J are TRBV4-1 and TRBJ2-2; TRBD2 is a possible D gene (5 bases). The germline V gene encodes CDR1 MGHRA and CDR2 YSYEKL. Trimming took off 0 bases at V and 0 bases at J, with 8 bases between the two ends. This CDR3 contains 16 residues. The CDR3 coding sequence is TGCGCCAGCAGCCAAGATGACTACGCGAACACCGGGGAGCTGTTTTTT. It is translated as CASSQDDYANTGELFF.

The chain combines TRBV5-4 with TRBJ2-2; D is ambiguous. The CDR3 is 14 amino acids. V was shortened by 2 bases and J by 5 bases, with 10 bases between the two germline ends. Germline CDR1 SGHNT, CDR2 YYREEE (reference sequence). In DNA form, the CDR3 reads TGTGCCAGCAGCTTCCGATTAGAGACCGGGGAGCTGTTTTTT. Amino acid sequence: CASSFRLETGELFF.

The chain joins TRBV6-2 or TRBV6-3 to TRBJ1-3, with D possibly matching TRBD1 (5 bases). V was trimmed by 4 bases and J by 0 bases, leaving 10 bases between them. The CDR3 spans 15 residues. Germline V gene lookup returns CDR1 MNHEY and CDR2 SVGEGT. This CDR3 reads CASSSTRVSGNTIYF. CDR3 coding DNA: TGTGCCAGCAGTTCAACCAGGGTCTCTGGAAACACCATATATTTT.

The CDR3 loop reads CASSLGGTGGMNTEAFF. CDR3 nucleotide sequence: TGTGCCAGCAGCTTAGGTGGGACAGGGGGTATGAACACTGAAGCTTTCTTT. The chain recombines TRBV7-6 with TRBJ1-1, with TRBD1 matching 11 bases. CDR3 length equals 17 residues. The germline V gene has CDR1 SGHVS and CDR2 FNYEAQ. Unmatched junction bases numbered 4, after V lost 1 base and J lost 0 bases.

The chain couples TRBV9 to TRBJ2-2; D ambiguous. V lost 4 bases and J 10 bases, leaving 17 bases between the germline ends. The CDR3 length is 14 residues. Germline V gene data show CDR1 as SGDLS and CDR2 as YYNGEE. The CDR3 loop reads CASSPPKSVSELFF. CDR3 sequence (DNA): TGTGCCAGCAGCCCCCCTAAGTCCGTCTCGGAGCTGTTTTTT.